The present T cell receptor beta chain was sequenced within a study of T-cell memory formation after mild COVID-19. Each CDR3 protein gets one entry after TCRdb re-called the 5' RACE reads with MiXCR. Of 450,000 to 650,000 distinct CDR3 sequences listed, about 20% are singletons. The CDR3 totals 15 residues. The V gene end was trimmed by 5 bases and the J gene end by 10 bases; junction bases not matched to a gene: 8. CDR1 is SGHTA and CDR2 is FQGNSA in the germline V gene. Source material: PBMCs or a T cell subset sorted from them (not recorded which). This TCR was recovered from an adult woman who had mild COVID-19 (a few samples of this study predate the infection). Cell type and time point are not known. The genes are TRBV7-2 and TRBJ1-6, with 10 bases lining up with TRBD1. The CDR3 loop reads CASSRDRGRESPLHF. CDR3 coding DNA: TGTGCCAGCAGCCGCGACAGGGGGCGAGAGTCACCCCTCCACTTT.